The clone carrying this T cell receptor (beta chain) has only a few counts. Its cognate antigen is unknown. One end of the junction does not line up with germline, which may come from a read error. Sorting based on CD45RO/CCR7/CD25/CD127/CD95/CD27 separated CD4+ naive, central memory, regulatory and stem cell-like memory cells. The study reverse transcribed the entire isolated RNA, so it sequenced expressed TCRB transcripts. Repertoires were generated with immunoSEQ multiplex PCR, while TCRdb's copy carries only in-frame clones and drops some. The data hold roughly 300,000 clones, with approximately 14% observed a single time. The data are from a study of beta chain features in type 1 diabetes. General observations from the study: The cDNA sequencing approach could over-represent high-TCR-expressing cells.

The CDR3 has 15 amino acids. Germline CDR1 SGHTA, CDR2 FQGNSA. Sequencing was done on a sample of central memory CD4+ T cells from blood. The sequence was obtained from a man aged 25-45 years in good health. The chain employs TRBV7-2 and TRBJ1-2; TRBD1 is a possible D gene (5 bases). The CDR3 DNA is TGCGCCAGCAGCCAAGTGGATACAGGCCGTGGAGGCTACACCTTC. Its translation: CASSQVDTGRGGYTF.